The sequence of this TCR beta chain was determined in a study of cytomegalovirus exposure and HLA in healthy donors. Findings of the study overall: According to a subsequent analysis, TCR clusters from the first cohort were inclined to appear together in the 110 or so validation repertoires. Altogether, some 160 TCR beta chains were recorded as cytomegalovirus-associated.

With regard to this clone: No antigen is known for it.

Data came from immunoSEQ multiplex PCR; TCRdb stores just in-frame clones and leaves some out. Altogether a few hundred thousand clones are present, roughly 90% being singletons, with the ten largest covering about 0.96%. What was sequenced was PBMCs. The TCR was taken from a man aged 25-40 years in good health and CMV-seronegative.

CDR3 sequence reads: CASSSEDRVHTF. CDR3 in DNA: TGTGCCAGTAGTTCAGAGGACAGGGTACACACCTTC. The chain uses TRBV19 and TRBJ1-2, with 8 bases aligning to TRBD1. Germline-derived CDR1 and CDR2 are LNHDA and SQIVND (reference sequence). V lost 5 bases and J lost 12; bases outside the gene matches: 8. This CDR3 is built from 12 residues.